Each of the 30 T cell receptor beta chains below was sequenced from the same sample in a study of beta chain features in type 1 diabetes. Reverse transcription of all isolated RNA meant that expressed TCRB transcripts were sequenced. Some clones are missing from TCRdb's copy, which holds only in-frame ones; the method was immunoSEQ multiplex PCR. The sample carries 810,000 or so clones, 17% recorded once. The material sequenced was naive CD4+ T cells from blood. These TCRs come from a woman between 18 and 30 years old in good health.

This clone was seen only a few times. This chain connects TRBV28 to TRBJ2-3; TRBD1 is a possible D gene (5 bases). This CDR3 contains 18 residues. V lost 2 bases and J 2 bases, leaving 20 bases between the germline ends. Germline values: CDR1 MDHEN, CDR2 SYDVKM. CDR3 bases: TGTGCCAGCAGTTTAGAGGCAGTGCGGCAGGGTTACACAGATACGCAGTATTTT. It codes for CASSLEAVRQGYTDTQYF.

This clone was counted only a few times. The chain joins TRBV7-2 to TRBJ2-3; D remains ambiguous. The CDR3 is 13 residues long. Germline loops: CDR1 SGHTA, CDR2 FQGNSA. Trimming cost V 1 base and J 5 bases, with 7 bases left between them. The CDR3, as DNA: TGTGCCAGCAGCTTAGTTTCGGGAGATACGCAGTATTTT. Translating it yields CASSLVSGDTQYF.

The chain uses TRBV10-3 and TRBJ2-3; D might be TRBD1 (5 bases). Germline assignment: CDR1 ENHRY and CDR2 SYGVKD. This CDR3 has 13 residues. V was trimmed by 10 bases and J by 2 bases, leaving 13 bases between them. CDR3 loop: CATTVRATDTQYF. The CDR3 DNA sequence: TGTGCCACCACAGTCAGGGCCACAGATACGCAGTATTTT.

The chain combines TRBV19 with TRBJ2-7; TRBD2 matches at 9 bases. The trim removed 2 bases at V and 3 bases at J, leaving 8 bases unmatched. Germline V CDR1 and CDR2: LNHDA, SQIVND (reference sequence). The CDR3 spans 16 residues. The CDR3 reads CASSILATSGSYEQYF. CDR3 nucleotide sequence: TGTGCCAGTAGTATATTGGCGACTAGCGGTAGCTACGAGCAGTACTTC.

The chain links TRBV28 to TRBJ1-2; D is perhaps TRBD1 (5 bases). V lost 5 bases, J lost 4 bases, and 8 bases lay in between. The germline CDR1 and CDR2 sequences are MDHEN and SYDVKM. This CDR3 is built from 12 residues. The CDR3 region has the DNA TGTGCCAGCAGTCGGGGGACCTATGGCTACACCTTC. Its protein is CASSRGTYGYTF.

This clone was recorded a few times. V gene TRBV7-9 combines with J gene TRBJ1-3; 7 bases match TRBD1. J gave up 4 bases and V 5 bases, and 8 bases lay outside the gene matches. The germline V gene has CDR1 SEHNR and CDR2 FQNEAQ (reference sequence). This CDR3 region has 15 residues. DNA for the CDR3: TGTGCCAGCAGCCAAGACAGGGCGCGAGGAAACACCATATATTTT. Its translation is CASSQDRARGNTIYF.

DNA for the CDR3: TGTGCCAGCAGCTTAGACCGGACAGGGAGGGGCACAGATACGCAGTATTTT. Translated, it gives CASSLDRTGRGTDTQYF. The chain recombines TRBV11-2 with TRBJ2-3; tentative D call: TRBD1 (8 bases). Germline values: CDR1 SGHAT, CDR2 FQNNGV. Trimming took off 0 bases at V and 1 base at J, with 14 bases between the two ends. The CDR3 has 17 amino acids.

The chain couples TRBV10-3 to TRBJ2-7, with D perhaps TRBD2 (6 bases). Germline loops: CDR1 ENHRY, CDR2 SYGVKD. V was pared by 5 bases and J by 7 bases, with 9 bases between. This CDR3 is 11 amino acids long. The CDR3 reads CAISREREQYF. CDR3 nucleotides: TGTGCCATCAGTCGGGAGAGAGAGCAGTACTTC.

This chain links TRBV11-2 with TRBJ2-7; TRBD1 matches at 7 bases. The germline gives CDR1 SGHAT, CDR2 FQNNGV. The CDR3 loop spans 16 amino acids. Trimming removed 4 bases from V and 2 bases from J; junction bases left unmatched: 11. This chain's CDR3 is CASSSTTGALTYEQYF. DNA for the CDR3: TGTGCCAGCAGCTCGACAACAGGGGCCCTGACCTACGAGCAGTACTTC.

This clone has just a few counts. This chain uses TRBV7-2 with TRBJ1-1, with 7 positions matching TRBD1. CDR3 length: 16 residues. The V and J ends lost 3 bases and 0 bases, in that order; junction bases with no gene match: 7. CDR1 is SGHTA and CDR2 is FQGNSA in the germline V gene. CDR3 residues: CASSFVGRGLNTEAFF. For the CDR3, the DNA is TGTGCCAGCAGCTTCGTGGGCAGGGGGTTGAACACTGAAGCTTTCTTT.

This clone was seen a few times. This chain links TRBV4-3 with TRBJ2-2; possibly TRBD1 for D (5 bases). The CDR3 contains 17 residues. The germline V gene encodes CDR1 LGHNA and CDR2 YSLEER. V was pared by 1 base and J by 7 bases, with 19 bases between. The CDR3: CASSQVGFIGASGELFF. DNA for the CDR3: TGCGCCAGCAGCCAAGTTGGATTCATTGGGGCTAGCGGGGAGCTGTTTTTT.

The chain is built from TRBV18 and TRBJ2-7; either TRBD1 or TRBD2 may fit D (5 bases each). The CDR3 is made up of 17 amino acids. Deletions cut 0 bases from V and 3 bases from J, with 18 bases between. Germline loops: CDR1 KGHSH, CDR2 LQKENI. The CDR3 reads CASSPPLGTVENYEQYF. CDR3 sequence (DNA): TGTGCCAGCTCACCACCACTCGGGACGGTGGAGAACTACGAGCAGTACTTC.

This clone was picked up a small number of times. For the CDR3, the DNA is TGTGCCAGCAGCTATCAGAGTTACAACTGGGAGCAGTACTTC. It encodes CASSYQSYNWEQYF. The chain recombines TRBV7-2 with TRBJ2-7; no definite D call. The V end was cut by 4 bases, the J end by 7 bases, with 17 bases between. Germline CDR1 is SGHTA and CDR2 is FQGNSA. CDR3 length: 14 amino acids.

This clone was detected a few times. This sample includes further DNA sequences coding for the same CDR3. This sequence joins TRBV6-6 and TRBJ1-5, with D possibly TRBD1 on 5 matching bases. Germline V gene lookup returns CDR1 MNHNY and CDR2 SVGAGI (reference sequence). The CDR3 has 12 amino acids. V was clipped by 8 bases and J by 4 bases, with 9 bases between them. CDR3 protein: CASSAGNQPQHF. CDR3 nucleotides: TGTGCCAGCTCGGCAGGGAATCAGCCCCAGCATTTT.

V is TRBV2 and J is TRBJ1-2, with TRBD1 identical over 7 bases. This CDR3 region has 14 residues. V was clipped by 6 bases and J by 1 base; unmatched bases: 5. CDR1 is SNHLY, CDR2 FYNNEI, per germline. This CDR3 is CASRKWDSNYGYTF. The DNA of the CDR3 is TGTGCCAGCAGGAAATGGGACAGTAACTATGGCTACACCTTC.

This chain connects TRBV7-2 to TRBJ2-5, with TRBD2 matching 7 bases. CDR1 and CDR2 from the germline V gene are SGHTA and FQGNSA. The CDR3 consists of 16 residues. With 1 base clipped from V and 5 bases from J, the junction kept 10 bases outside the gene matches. CDR3 residues: CASSLESAGAGETQYF. The CDR3 region has the DNA TGTGCCAGCAGCTTAGAGTCTGCGGGAGCGGGTGAGACCCAGTACTTC.

The chain employs TRBV19 and TRBJ2-1; weak D call: TRBD2 (7 bases). V lost 10 bases and J lost 5, with 18 bases in between. From germline, CDR1 is LNHDA and CDR2 SQIVND (reference sequence). The CDR3 has 14 residues. CDR3 loop: CATQQGTKNNEQFF. The CDR3 nucleotides read TGTGCCACCCAGCAGGGGACTAAGAACAATGAGCAGTTCTTC. Combining the CDR3 with reference TRBV19 and TRBJ2-1 gives the whole variable domain DGGITQSPKYLFRKEGQNVTLSCEQNLNHDAMYWYRQDPGQGLRLIYYSQIVNDFQKGDIAEGYSVSREKKESFPLTVTSAQKNPTAFYLCATQQGTKNNEQFFGPGTRLTVL.

This chain joins TRBV14 and TRBJ2-3; D gene uncertain. The germline CDR1 and CDR2 sequences are SGHDN and FVKESK. The V and J ends lost 0 bases and 10 bases respectively, with 11 bases between them. This CDR3 spans 13 amino acids. In DNA form, the CDR3 reads TGTGCCAGCAGCCAAGAAGCCGGGTTGGCGCAGTATTTT. This encodes CASSQEAGLAQYF.

This clone came up a few times. This chain uses TRBV28 with TRBJ2-7; D not certain. Per the germline V gene, CDR1 is MDHEN and CDR2 is SYDVKM. V lost 6 bases and J 6 bases, leaving 21 bases between the germline ends. The CDR3 runs to 15 residues. For the CDR3, the DNA is TGTGCCAGCAGCACCCCCCAGGTTCGGAACTGCGAGCAGTACTTC. Amino acids: CASSTPQVRNCEQYF. The full variable domain, rest sourced from reference TRBV28 and TRBJ2-7, is DVKVTQSSRYLVKRTGEKVFLECVQDMDHENMFWYRQDPGLGLRLIYFSYDVKMKEKGDIPEGYSVSREKKERFSLILESASTNQTSMYLCASSTPQVRNCEQYFGPGTRLTVT.

This clone was observed many times. At the DNA level, this CDR3 is encoded by other sequences in the same sample as well. The rearrangement uses TRBV7-9 and TRBJ2-5; no firm D call. The CDR3 length is 12 residues. The V end was cut by 2 bases, the J end by 5 bases, with 6 bases between. Per the germline V gene, CDR1 is SEHNR and CDR2 is FQNEAQ (reference sequence). CDR3 nucleotides: TGTGCCAGCAGCTTACTCGGGGAGACCCAGTACTTC. Its translation: CASSLLGETQYF.

This rearrangement joins TRBV28 to TRBJ2-3; 11 bases are shared with TRBD2. CDR1 is MDHEN, CDR2 SYDVKM, per germline. Trimming took 5 bases from V and 3 from J; bases not matched to a gene: 4. The CDR3 contains 15 residues. This CDR3 reads CASSHSGRATDTQYF. CDR3 DNA: TGTGCCAGCAGTCATAGCGGGAGGGCAACAGATACGCAGTATTTT. The full variable domain, rest sourced from reference TRBV28 and TRBJ2-3, is DVKVTQSSRYLVKRTGEKVFLECVQDMDHENMFWYRQDPGLGLRLIYFSYDVKMKEKGDIPEGYSVSREKKERFSLILESASTNQTSMYLCASSHSGRATDTQYFGPGTRLTVL.

V is TRBV25-1 and J is TRBJ1-2, with D unresolved. With 1 base removed from V and 7 bases from J, the gap between germline ends came to 10 bases. Per germline, CDR1 MGHDK and CDR2 SYGVNS. The CDR3 runs 13 residues. The CDR3 sequence is CASSEFPGVGYTF. CDR3 in DNA: TGTGCCAGCAGTGAATTTCCAGGAGTTGGCTACACCTTC.

The table lists this clone with a few counts. A read error is possible here, since a much larger clone lies one base away. V gene TRBV7-2 combines with J gene TRBJ2-1; D remains ambiguous. This CDR3 comprises 11 residues. In germline, CDR1 is SGHTA, CDR2 FQGNSA. Trimming took off 5 bases at V and 4 bases at J, with 3 bases between the two ends. The CDR3 DNA follows: TGTGCCAGCAGCAAATACAATGAGCAGTTCTTC. Its protein product is CASSKYNEQFF.

V and J are TRBV7-2 and TRBJ1-1, with D perhaps TRBD1 (6 bases). V shed 4 bases and J shed 1 base, with 10 bases lying between them. This CDR3 has 14 amino acids. Germline loops: CDR1 SGHTA, CDR2 FQGNSA. CDR3 loop: CASSSLQGNTEAFF. The CDR3 DNA reads as TGTGCCAGCAGCTCTTTACAGGGGAACACTGAAGCTTTCTTT.

A few counts support this clone. The rearrangement uses TRBV4-2 and TRBJ2-2; the D gene is possibly TRBD2 (6 bases). Germline CDR1 LGHNA, CDR2 YNFKEQ. This CDR3 is built from 17 residues. Trimming stripped 1 base from V and 2 bases from J, with 14 bases between. DNA for the CDR3: TGTGCCAGCAGCCAAGTTTACGGCGGGAAAAACACCGGGGAGCTGTTTTTT. Translated: CASSQVYGGKNTGELFF.

The chain employs TRBV4-2 and TRBJ2-5, with D possibly being TRBD1 (7 bases). Germline V gene data show CDR1 as LGHNA and CDR2 as YNFKEQ. V gave up 0 bases and J gave up 5 bases, with 13 bases separating them. The CDR3 contains 15 residues. CDR3 DNA: TGTGCCAGCAGCCAAGACGGAGGGGGCTGGGAGACCCAGTACTTC. Translated: CASSQDGGGWETQYF.

This chain uses TRBV4-1 with TRBJ2-5; D might be TRBD2 (6 bases). The CDR3 is 14 amino acids. V was pared by 3 bases and J by 4 bases, with 12 bases between. Germline CDR1 is MGHRA and CDR2 is YSYEKL. The CDR3 DNA reads TGCGCCAGCAGCCAGGAGGGGTTGGGAGAGACCCAGTACTTC. This sequence encodes CASSQEGLGETQYF.

The chain carries TRBV6-6 and TRBJ1-1; D may be TRBD1 (5 bases). The CDR3 runs 15 residues. V was clipped by 0 bases and J by 3 bases, with 11 bases between them. The germline gives CDR1 MNHNY, CDR2 SVGAGI (reference sequence). The CDR3 loop reads CASSYSKGFDTEAFF. The CDR3 bases are TGTGCCAGCAGTTACTCGAAGGGGTTCGACACTGAAGCTTTCTTT.

This clone was observed a few times. This sequence joins TRBV28 and TRBJ2-6; D is perhaps TRBD1 (5 bases). Trimming cost V 3 bases and J 0 bases, with 18 bases left between them. This CDR3 region has 19 residues. The germline gives CDR1 MDHEN, CDR2 SYDVKM. For the CDR3, the DNA is TGTGCCAGCAGTTTTTTTGACAGAAGACTCTACTCTGGGGCCAACGTCCTGACTTTC. It codes for CASSFFDRRLYSGANVLTF.

The genes are TRBV18 and TRBJ2-5, with a possible D match to TRBD1 (5 bases). Germline CDR1 reads KGHSH; CDR2 reads LQKENI. The V gene lost 6 bases and the J gene lost 5 bases, with 19 bases spanning the gap. The CDR3 is 15 residues long. CDR3 DNA: TGTGCCAGCTCCCTAGGACACGGTCGTGGGGAGACCCAGTACTTC. It specifies CASSLGHGRGETQYF.